A selection of T cell receptor beta chains follows, all from one sample in a study of shared clonotypes between healthy human individuals. The method was immunoSEQ multiplex PCR; TCRdb's version includes in-frame clones alone and lacks a portion of them. The sample consists of 700,000 or so clones, approximately 79% of them appearing once. Sequenced material: memory CD4+ T cells sorted from blood. These receptors were taken from a woman aged 30 to 39 in good health. CDR3s include the opening cysteine and the closing phenylalanine or tryptophan. The order of the fields is V gene, D gene, J gene, clone size, CDR3 protein, CDR3 DNA. The D gene is left open where the match is weak. Rows may omit the clone size; those that give it use once, few, many or a size class.

TRBV19	NA	TRBJ2-2	NA	CASSRTGELFF	TGTGCCAGTAGTCGCACCGGGGAGCTGTTTTTT
TRBV5-4	NA	TRBJ2-7	NA	CASSLPSASYEQYF	TGTGCCAGCAGCTTACCTAGCGCCTCCTACGAGCAGTACTTC
TRBV5-1	TRBD2	TRBJ2-3	NA	CASSLVGLAGGSDTQYF	TGCGCCAGCAGCTTGGTGGGACTAGCGGGAGGATCAGATACGCAGTATTTT
TRBV7-2	TRBD2	TRBJ2-7	once	CASSLGALANYEQYF	TGTGCCAGCAGCTTAGGCGCACTAGCGAATTACGAGCAGTACTTC
TRBV28	TRBD2	TRBJ2-5	NA	CASSISLAGYAETQYF	TGTGCCAGCAGTATATCGCTAGCGGGATATGCGGAGACCCAGTACTTC
TRBV30	TRBD2	TRBJ2-1	few	CAWSVLAGPYNEQFF	TGTGCCTGGAGTGTACTAGCGGGACCCTACAATGAGCAGTTCTTC
TRBV30	NA	TRBJ2-7	NA	CAWSVFSYEQYF	TGTGCCTGGAGTGTCTTCTCCTACGAGCAGTACTTC
TRBV2	TRBD2	TRBJ2-1	NA	CASSELASGIYNEQFF	TGTGCCAGCAGTGAATTGGCTAGCGGGATTTACAATGAGCAGTTCTTC
TRBV5-8	TRBD2	TRBJ2-5	NA	CASVASGSETQYF	TGTGCCAGCGTGGCTAGCGGGAGTGAGACCCAGTACTTC
TRBV10-3	NA	TRBJ1-1	NA	CASLEGGRTEAFF	TGTGCCAGCCTAGAGGGAGGGCGGACTGAAGCTTTCTTT
TRBV6-5	NA	TRBJ1-2	NA	CASSRGLLGGYGYTF	TGTGCCAGCAGTCGAGGGCTGTTGGGGGGGTATGGCTACACCTTC
TRBV27	NA	TRBJ1-1	NA	CASKTLVRGTEAFF	TGTGCCAGCAAAACTTTGGTTAGGGGCACTGAAGCTTTCTTT
TRBV18	NA	TRBJ1-3	NA	CASSPSPGPSGNTIYF	TGTGCCAGCTCACCAAGCCCGGGACCCTCTGGAAACACCATATATTTT
TRBV28	NA	TRBJ2-4	NA	CASSLMGIIAKNIQYF	TGTGCCAGCAGCCTAATGGGGATAATAGCCAAAAACATTCAGTACTTC
TRBV28	NA	TRBJ2-1	NA	CATQRQIHVDNEQFF	TGTGCCACTCAACGACAGATTCATGTAGACAATGAGCAGTTCTTC
TRBV7-8	NA	TRBJ1-1	NA	CASSLQSQVEAFF	TGTGCCAGCAGCTTGCAAAGCCAAGTTGAAGCTTTCTTT
TRBV9	TRBD1	TRBJ2-1	NA	CASSVVPGQANEQFF	TGTGCCAGCAGCGTAGTCCCGGGACAGGCGAATGAGCAGTTCTTC
TRBV6-6	TRBD1	TRBJ2-7	NA	CASSYSGTGEYEQYF	TGTGCCAGCAGTTACTCCGGGACAGGGGAGTACGAGCAGTACTTC
TRBV2	TRBD2	TRBJ2-5	once	CASRLTSGSLGKTQYF	TGTGCCAGCCGATTGACTAGCGGGAGCCTAGGAAAGACCCAGTACTTC
TRBV18	NA	TRBJ1-2	NA	CASSPRTGNYGYTF	TGTGCCAGCTCACCACGGACCGGGAACTATGGCTACACCTTC
TRBV19	NA	TRBJ2-2	NA	CASRPLGGELFF	TGTGCCAGTAGACCCTTAGGAGGGGAGCTGTTTTTT
TRBV28	NA	TRBJ2-7	NA	CASSTVSSYEQYF	TGTGCCAGCAGTACCGTAAGCTCCTACGAGCAGTACTTC
TRBV2	NA	TRBJ1-3	NA	CASSEGGASGNTIYF	TGTGCCAGCAGTGAAGGGGGCGCGTCGGGAAACACCATATATTTT
TRBV7-9	NA	TRBJ2-6	NA	CASRAGPITGANVLTF	TGTGCCAGCCGAGCAGGGCCAATAACTGGGGCCAACGTCCTGACTTTC
TRBV6-1	NA	TRBJ2-7	NA	CASTIVRGDEQYF	TGTGCCAGCACCATCGTTCGGGGCGACGAGCAGTACTTC
TRBV5-1	NA	TRBJ2-1	NA	CASSPSDPESSYNEQFF	TGCGCCAGCAGCCCGTCAGACCCCGAAAGCTCCTACAATGAGCAGTTCTTC
TRBV6-5	TRBD1	TRBJ1-2	NA	CASSYRPGQGEITF	TGTGCCAGCAGTTACAGGCCCGGACAGGGGGAAATCACCTTC
TRBV19	TRBD1	TRBJ2-7	NA	CASSRPGQGGEQYF	TGTGCCAGTAGTCGACCGGGACAGGGAGGCGAGCAGTACTTC
TRBV11-2	NA	TRBJ1-3	NA	CASSLGGQNSGNTIYF	TGTGCCAGCAGCTTAGGTGGACAGAACTCTGGAAACACCATATATTTT
TRBV7-2	TRBD1	TRBJ2-5	NA	CASSSGTDQETQYF	TGTGCCAGCAGCTCTGGGACAGACCAAGAGACCCAGTACTTC
TRBV6-5	TRBD1	TRBJ1-5	few	CASRRGQANQPQHF	TGTGCCAGCAGGAGGGGACAGGCCAATCAGCCCCAGCATTTT
TRBV7-9	NA	TRBJ2-7	NA	CASSLDVGIFYEQYF	TGTGCCAGCAGCTTAGATGTGGGAATCTTCTACGAGCAGTACTTC
TRBV11-1	NA	TRBJ2-5	few	CASSLNLAGDRETQYF	TGTGCCAGCAGCTTGAACTTGGCGGGAGACAGGGAGACCCAGTACTTC
TRBV30	TRBD1	TRBJ2-7	NA	CAWSRNPGQGSEQYF	TGTGCCTGGAGTCGCAACCCGGGACAGGGTTCCGAGCAGTACTTC
TRBV11-2	NA	TRBJ1-2	NA	CASSPDFYYGYTF	TGTGCCAGCAGCCCGGACTTTTACTATGGCTACACCTTC